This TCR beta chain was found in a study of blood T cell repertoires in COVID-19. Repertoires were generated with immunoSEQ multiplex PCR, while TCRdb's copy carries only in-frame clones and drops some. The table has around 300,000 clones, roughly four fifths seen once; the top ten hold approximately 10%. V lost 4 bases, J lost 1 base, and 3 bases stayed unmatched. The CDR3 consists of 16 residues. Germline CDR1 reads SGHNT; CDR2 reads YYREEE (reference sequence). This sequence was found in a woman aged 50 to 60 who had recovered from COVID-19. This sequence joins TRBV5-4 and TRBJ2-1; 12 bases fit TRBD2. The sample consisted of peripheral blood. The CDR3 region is CASSPGLAGSYNEQFF. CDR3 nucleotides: TGTGCCAGCAGCCCTGGACTAGCGGGATCCTACAATGAGCAGTTCTTC. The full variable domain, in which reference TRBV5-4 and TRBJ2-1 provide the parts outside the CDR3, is ETGVTQSPTHLIKTRGQQVTLRCSSQSGHNTVSWYQQALGQGPQFIFQYYREEENGRGNFPPRFSGLQFPNYSSELNVNALELDDSALYLCASSPGLAGSYNEQFFGPGTRLTVL.